This T cell receptor delta chain was found in a study of Vδ1+ human thymocytes. Study-level points and caveats: In the thymus, TRG and TRD repertoires looked highly polyclonal with Gaussian CDR3 lengths. Bulk repertoire data may be misinterpreted because of unexpected Vdelta2 sequences. Many TRG clonotypes were shared between donors; TRD repertoires were essentially private. Roughly 22% of thymic delta-chain sequences were Vdelta2, with few Vdelta3, unlike blood Vdelta1+ controls.

Comments on this clone: Its antigen is still unknown.

Germline trimming cut 0 bases from V and 0 bases from J; bases unmatched to any gene: 28. The CDR3 is 25 residues long. The germline gives CDR1 TSWWSYY, CDR2 QGS. Alphabeta T cells were depleted, then CD3+ Vdelta1+ Vdelta2- thymocytes were FACS-sorted. RNA was extracted from the cells and then reverse transcribed. The CDR3 regions were amplified by multiplex PCR from V-gene primers to a constant-region primer. TCRdb fed the multiplex PCR reads into CATT to redo clone calling. The repertoire holds about 75,000 delta-chain clones, about 35% seen once, with about 0.26% in the top ten. This chain links TRDV1 with TRDJ1; 10 positions agree with TRDD3. The sequenced material came from Vdelta1+ gamma-delta thymocytes from the thymus. Subset specified: FACS-sorted CD3+ TCRalphabeta- TCRVdelta1+ TCRVdelta2- thymocytes. The receptor was derived from a boy less than two years old who had congenital heart surgery. The CDR3 DNA reads as TGTGCTCTTGGGGAACTTTCTGGGGGCGGTCCACGGTTCGACTGGGGGATGCTGTACACCGATAAACTCATCTTT. It yields the protein CALGELSGGGPRFDWGMLYTDKLIF.